The clone carrying this TCR beta chain was recorded a few times. Seattle researchers signed up patients amid active infection and tracked them longitudinally. The data were obtained in a study of blood T cell repertoires in COVID-19. On the study more broadly: Whether acute or convalescent, the COVID-19 samples came from the United States, Italy and Spain. The analysed material was cDNA or gDNA that came from T cells, B-cell-depleted T cells, or PBMCs.

V was trimmed by 4 bases and J by 1 base, leaving 10 bases between them. Per germline, CDR1 SQVTM and CDR2 ANQGSEA. The CDR3 has 13 residues. Sequenced by immunoSEQ multiplex PCR; TCRdb stores in-frame clones only, minus some. The sample carries a few hundred thousand clones, nearly 90% recorded once. The rearrangement uses TRBV29-1 and TRBJ1-1; D perhaps matches TRBD1 (5 bases). Material: peripheral blood. The source is an older woman with COVID-19, enrolled during active disease. CDR3 sequence reads: CSVGGGENTEAFF. For the CDR3, the DNA is TGCAGCGTTGGGGGGGGAGAGAACACTGAAGCTTTCTTT.